Shown below are 25 T cell receptor beta chains from a single sample sequenced in a study of OX40 agonist ivuxolimab in advanced cancers. The protocol was immunoSEQ multiplex PCR, while the TCRdb copy is restricted to in-frame clones and leaves out a portion. Among fewer than 200,000 clones listed, 94% were seen once. The material was CD4+ or CD8+ T cells sorted from blood, obtained in a trial of the OX40 agonist ivuxolimab. These receptors all stem from an adult with an advanced solid tumor such as melanoma, head and neck, liver or kidney cancer.

V is TRBV10-3 and J is TRBJ2-7; 7 bases align to TRBD1. This CDR3 has 15 amino acids. The V segment lost 4 bases and the J segment 10 bases; nucleotides outside the gene matches: 16. The germline V gene has CDR1 ENHRY and CDR2 SYGVKD. CDR3: CAISGPDRDYKNQYF. The DNA of the CDR3 is TGTGCCATCAGTGGGCCCGACAGGGATTATAAAAATCAGTACTTC.

The chain has TRBV11-3 and TRBJ2-5; TRBD2 agrees at 7 bases. CDR1 SGHNT and CDR2 YENEEA come from the germline V gene. After removal of 5 bases from V and 11 bases from J, the junction contained 8 bases not matched to a gene. This CDR3 is 12 amino acids long. The CDR3 DNA is TGTGCCAGCAGCCGGACGGCGGGGGAGCAGTACTTC. As protein: CASSRTAGEQYF.

The chain carries TRBV6-5 and TRBJ2-7; maybe TRBD2 (5 bases). Per germline, CDR1 MNHEY and CDR2 SVGAGI. The ends were cut back, 0 bases at V and 6 bases at J, with 6 bases in the middle. The CDR3 has 12 residues. CDR3 sequence: CASSYSAGEQYF. CDR3 in DNA: TGTGCCAGCAGTTACTCGGCGGGCGAGCAGTACTTC.

This clone has only one observation. The rearrangement joins TRBV12-5 to TRBJ2-2, with 7 bases identical to TRBD1. There are 14 residues in the CDR3. Germline-derived CDR1 and CDR2 are LGHNT and FRNRAP. V shed 1 base, J shed 9 bases, and the junction held 5 bases outside the gene matches. This CDR3 is CASGLAHRGRELFF. The CDR3 coding sequence is TGTGCTAGTGGTTTGGCTCACAGGGGACGGGAGCTGTTTTTT.

This clone came up once. This chain connects TRBV19 to TRBJ2-3, with 12 bases lining up with TRBD2. With V trimmed by 6 bases and J by 5 bases, 3 bases remained unmatched. The CDR3 contains 14 residues. In germline, CDR1 is LNHDA, CDR2 SQIVND (reference sequence). In DNA, the CDR3 is TGTGCCAGTAGGGTACTAGCGGGGGGAGATACGCAGTATTTT. Amino acids: CASRVLAGGDTQYF.

Worth noting for this clone: Other DNA sequences in the same sample also yield this CDR3. The chain links TRBV28 to TRBJ1-2; D may be TRBD1 (6 bases). This CDR3 has 13 amino acids. V gave up 5 bases and J gave up 2 bases, with 9 bases separating them. Germline-derived CDR1 and CDR2 are MDHEN and SYDVKM. The CDR3: CASSLDRNYGYTF. For the CDR3, the DNA is TGTGCCAGCAGTCTGGACAGAAACTATGGCTACACCTTC.

This rearrangement joins TRBV28 to TRBJ1-1; D remains ambiguous. With 6 bases removed from V and 1 base from J, the gap between germline ends came to 15 bases. Germline loops: CDR1 MDHEN, CDR2 SYDVKM. CDR3 length: 15 residues. CDR3 nucleotide sequence: TGTGCCAGCAGCCCCCCAGGAAGCCGGAACACTGAAGCTTTCTTT. Translating gives CASSPPGSRNTEAFF.

The V gene is TRBV4-2, the J gene TRBJ2-7; D may be TRBD2 (6 bases). Germline loops: CDR1 LGHNA, CDR2 YNFKEQ. The CDR3 has 14 residues. The V end lost 1 base, the J end lost 5 bases, and 12 bases lay between the germline ends. CDR3 amino acids: CASSQAGAANEQYF. CDR3 sequence (DNA): TGTGCCAGCAGCCAAGCGGGAGCGGCCAACGAGCAGTACTTC.

The chain joins TRBV7-2 to TRBJ1-1; D not resolved. From germline, CDR1 is SGHTA and CDR2 FQGNSA. V lost 4 bases to trimming and J lost 1 base, with 19 bases between them. The CDR3 contains 17 residues. CDR3 loop: CASSSYWGDFGNTEAFF. CDR3 DNA sequence: TGTGCCAGCAGCTCGTATTGGGGTGATTTCGGGAACACTGAAGCTTTCTTT.

The chain recombines TRBV10-3 with TRBJ1-1; D is perhaps TRBD1 (6 bases). CDR1 is ENHRY, CDR2 SYGVKD, per germline. With 6 bases removed from V and 1 base from J, the gap between germline ends came to 12 bases. The CDR3 extends over 14 amino acids. CDR3 nucleotides: TGTGCCATCAGATTCATACAGGGGAACACTGAAGCTTTCTTT. Its protein product is CAIRFIQGNTEAFF.

The gene calls are TRBV9 and TRBJ1-1; perhaps TRBD1 as D (5 bases). Germline CDR1 SGDLS, CDR2 YYNGEE. The CDR3 sequence is 14 residues long. Deletions cut 4 bases from V and 4 bases from J, with 14 bases between. CDR3 region: CASSFLGGSTEAFF. The CDR3 DNA sequence: TGTGCCAGCAGCTTTCTCGGGGGGAGCACTGAAGCTTTCTTT.

The chain links TRBV6-5 to TRBJ2-7; 8 bases fit TRBD1. The length of the CDR3 is 15 residues. With V trimmed by 8 bases and J by 0 bases, 9 bases remained unmatched. Germline CDR1 is MNHEY and CDR2 is SVGAGI. The CDR3 loop reads CASRQTGVSSYEQYF. DNA for the CDR3: TGTGCCAGCCGGCAGACAGGGGTCAGCTCCTACGAGCAGTACTTC.

The chain recombines TRBV18 with TRBJ1-1, with D unclear. This CDR3 comprises 16 residues. From germline, CDR1 is KGHSH and CDR2 LQKENI. Between the trimmed V and J ends, which lost 2 bases and 0 bases, there was a span of 13 bases. This chain's CDR3 is CASSPNRRSMNTEAFF. CDR3 sequence (DNA): TGTGCCAGCTCACCAAACAGAAGATCAATGAACACTGAAGCTTTCTTT.

The chain uses TRBV7-2 and TRBJ1-5; TRBD1 matches at 9 bases. The V and J ends lost 7 bases and 5 bases, in that order; junction bases with no gene match: 9. This CDR3 has 15 residues. Per the germline V gene, CDR1 is SGHTA and CDR2 is FQGNSA. CDR3 in amino acids: CASTPDRGDYQPQHF. CDR3 sequence (DNA): TGTGCCAGCACCCCTGACAGGGGGGATTATCAGCCCCAGCATTTT.

The chain uses TRBV7-8 and TRBJ2-5, with D tentatively TRBD2 (5 bases). Germline assignment: CDR1 SGHVS and CDR2 FQNEAQ. With 6 bases removed from V and 5 bases from J, the gap between germline ends came to 10 bases. There are 12 residues in the CDR3. Here the CDR3 DNA reads TGTGCCAGCAGACTAGAGGCGGAGACCCAGTACTTC. It yields the protein CASRLEAETQYF.

As regards this clone: At one of its ends the junction is not consistent with the germline gene, which may arise from a read error. V usage is TRBV7-7 and J usage is TRBJ2-7; TRBD1 agrees at 9 bases. The CDR3 is 16 amino acids. Germline assignment: CDR1 SSHAT and CDR2 FNYEAQ (reference sequence). This CDR3 is CASSPSEGTGRYEQYF. CDR3 bases: TGTGCTAGCAGCCCATCAGAGGGGACAGGGCGCTACGAGCAGTACTTC.

This rearrangement joins TRBV2 to TRBJ1-4, with a weak D call TRBD1 (6 bases). Germline lookup yields CDR1 SNHLY and CDR2 FYNNEI. The V gene lost 5 bases and the J gene lost 8 bases, with 15 bases spanning the gap. CDR3 length equals 14 residues. CDR3 bases: TGTGCCAGCAGTAGACAGGTTTTAAGCGAAAAACTGTTTTTT. It yields the protein CASSRQVLSEKLFF.

The chain couples TRBV4-1 to TRBJ2-3, with 8 nucleotides matching TRBD2. The CDR3 length is 14 residues. Germline CDR1 MGHRA, CDR2 YSYEKL. With V trimmed by 3 bases and J by 2 bases, 1 base remained unmatched. In DNA form, the CDR3 reads TGCGCCAGCAGCCATAGCGGGACCACAGATACGCAGTATTTT. As protein: CASSHSGTTDTQYF.

The chain joins TRBV7-9 to TRBJ1-6; TRBD1 aligns across 7 bases. This CDR3 spans 17 amino acids. V was clipped by 6 bases and J by 5 bases; unmatched bases: 13. The germline CDR1 and CDR2 sequences are SEHNR and FQNEAQ (reference sequence). CDR3 loop: CASSFTGALPDNSPLHF. The CDR3 DNA reads as TGTGCCAGCAGTTTTACAGGGGCCTTACCGGATAATTCACCCCTCCACTTT.

The chain links TRBV11-3 to TRBJ2-1; the D gene could be TRBD1 or TRBD2 (6 bases each). The length of the CDR3 is 14 residues. CDR1 SGHNT and CDR2 YENEEA come from the germline V gene. V was pared by 5 bases and J by 3 bases, with 11 bases between. The CDR3 here is CASSPGAHYNEQFF. The CDR3 nucleotides are TGTGCCAGCAGCCCGGGGGCGCACTACAATGAGCAGTTCTTC.

The chain carries TRBV11-2 and TRBJ2-3, with 8 bases matching TRBD1. Germline lookup yields CDR1 SGHAT and CDR2 FQNNGV. The CDR3 is 16 residues long. J lost 1 base, V lost 0 bases, and 3 bases had no gene match. DNA of the CDR3: TGTGCCAGCAGCTTAGATACGACAGGGGGCACAGATACGCAGTATTTT. It yields the protein CASSLDTTGGTDTQYF.

The gene calls are TRBV19 and TRBJ2-4; a weak D match, TRBD2 (5 bases). The length of the CDR3 is 15 residues. Per the germline V gene, CDR1 is LNHDA and CDR2 is SQIVND (reference sequence). Trimming cost V 5 bases and J 9 bases, with 20 bases left between them. CDR3 amino acids: CASSALPDSQRIQYF. CDR3 in DNA: TGTGCCAGTAGTGCCTTGCCGGACTCCCAGCGCATTCAGTACTTC.

V usage is TRBV10-1 and J usage is TRBJ1-4; D unclear. The V end lost 0 bases, the J end lost 3 bases, and 11 bases lay between the germline ends. Germline V gene data show CDR1 as WNHNN and CDR2 as SYGVQD (reference sequence). The CDR3 is 16 amino acids. The CDR3 spells CASSESGTAANEKLFF. The CDR3 region has the DNA TGCGCCAGCAGTGAGTCGGGAACCGCGGCTAATGAAAAACTGTTTTTT.

The chain uses TRBV18 and TRBJ2-3, with 9 bases fitting TRBD1. This CDR3 spans 16 amino acids. Germline CDR1 and CDR2: KGHSH and LQKENI. Trimming took 2 bases from V and 4 from J; bases not matched to a gene: 7. This CDR3 is CASSPIIGQGSDTQYF. The CDR3 bases are TGTGCCAGCTCACCAATCATCGGACAGGGGTCAGATACGCAGTATTTT. The full variable domain, rest sourced from reference TRBV18 and TRBJ2-3, is NAGVMQNPRHLVRRRGQEARLRCSPMKGHSHVYWYRQLPEEGLKFMVYLQKENIIDESGMPKERFSAEFPKEGPSILRIQQVVRGDSAAYFCASSPIIGQGSDTQYFGPGTRLTVL.

The chain links TRBV7-2 to TRBJ2-7; D is possibly TRBD1 (6 bases). V lost 3 bases and J lost 9, with 21 bases in between. The CDR3 length is 15 residues. CDR1 is SGHTA and CDR2 is FQGNSA in the germline V gene. CDR3 nucleotides: TGTGCCAGCAGCTTGGGTCCAGGGGTCCCACGGGGGCAGTACTTC. Its protein is CASSLGPGVPRGQYF. The full variable domain, completed using reference TRBV7-2 and TRBJ2-7, is GAGVSQSPSNKVTEKGKDVELRCDPISGHTALYWYRQSLGQGLEFLIYFQGNSAPDKSGLPSDRFSAERTGGSVSTLTIQRTQQEDSAVYLCASSLGPGVPRGQYFGPGTRLTVT.